This T cell receptor (beta chain) is from a study of cytomegalovirus exposure and HLA in healthy donors. Study results and limitations: Researchers counted roughly 150 TCR beta chains as cytomegalovirus-associated. The CMV antigen specificity of a few CMV-associated chains was confirmed through in vitro analysis.

On this clone itself: Its antigen remains unknown.

The junction had 3 bases not matched to a gene; V was cut back by 6 bases and J by 5 bases. The CDR3 runs 14 residues. CDR1 is SNHLY, CDR2 FYNNEI, per germline. Generated by immunoSEQ multiplex PCR, the TCRdb table keeps only in-frame clones and is missing some. The sample lists fewer than 200,000 clones, around nine tenths occurring once. Separate from the roughly 630-subject first cohort was the approximately 130-subject validation cohort, to which the donors belonged. Material for sequencing was PBMCs. The V call is TRBV2, the J call TRBJ2-2; 10 bases fit TRBD1. This clonotype was sampled from a woman aged 25 to 39 in good health and CMV-seronegative. CDR3 in DNA: TGTGCCAGCAGCGTGGGACAGGGGACCGGGGAGCTGTTTTTT. Its translation: CASSVGQGTGELFF. The full variable domain, its missing parts supplied by reference TRBV2 and TRBJ2-2, is EPEVTQTPSHQVTQMGQEVILRCVPISNHLYFYWYRQILGQKVEFLVSFYNNEISEKSEIFDDQFSVERPDGSNFTLKIRSTKLEDSAMYFCASSVGQGTGELFFGEGSRLTVL.